This is a list of T cell receptor beta chains from one sample in a study of blood T cells in healthy people across ages. Via MiXCR, TCRdb re-called the 5' RACE reads, giving one row per CDR3 protein. The sample contains about 900,000 distinct CDR3 sequences, approximately 65% of which appear only once. The sequenced material came from blood. The receptors originated from a young man in good health. Both conserved end residues are part of each CDR3. The D gene is left open where the match is weak. Only some rows state a clone size, as once, few, many or a class for expanded clones.

TRBJ2-7 | TRBD1 | TRBV20-1 | . | TGCAGTGCTAGTAGGGTACAGGGGAGTGTCTACGAGCAGTACTTC | CSASRVQGSVYEQYF
TRBJ2-3 | . | TRBV4-3 | . | TGCGCCAGCAGCCCTTCTAGTGTGAGCACAGATACGCAGTATTTT | CASSPSSVSTDTQYF
TRBJ2-3 | . | TRBV6-2/TRBV6-3 | . | TGTGCCAGCAGGGACAATTTTGCAGATACGCAGTATTTT | CASRDNFADTQYF
TRBJ2-3 | . | TRBV27 | few | TGTGCCAGCACTAGGGGGACAAGACGCACAGATACGCAGTATTTT | CASTRGTRRTDTQYF
TRBJ2-1 | . | TRBV4-2 | . | TGTGCCAGCAGCCAGACAAATCACAATGAGCAGTTCTTC | CASSQTNHNEQFF
TRBJ2-7 | TRBD1 | TRBV10-3 | . | TGTGCCATCAGTGGGGACAGGGGGCCATCCTACGAGCAGTACTTC | CAISGDRGPSYEQYF
TRBJ2-1 | TRBD2 | TRBV5-6 | once | TGTGCCAGCAGCAACCGGGGGGGTTGGTACAATGAGCAGTTCTTC | CASSNRGGWYNEQFF
TRBJ2-5 | . | TRBV6-6 | few | TGTGCCAGCAGTTACTCCAAGGACTCGCAGAGGGAGACCCAGTACTTC | CASSYSKDSQRETQYF
TRBJ2-6 | TRBD2 | TRBV20-1 | few | TGCAGTGCTAGATTTGGGCGGGGGAATGGGGCCAACGTCCTGACTTTC | CSARFGRGNGANVLTF
TRBJ2-3 | TRBD1 | TRBV7-2 | . | TGTGCCAGCAGTTTGGGGACAGGGGAGCCCACGCAGTATTTT | CASSLGTGEPTQYF
TRBJ2-1 | . | TRBV28 | . | TGTGCCAGCACCCTGGAAGTCTCCTACAATGAGCAGTTCTTC | CASTLEVSYNEQFF
TRBJ2-5 | . | TRBV7-9 | . | TGTGCCAGCAGCTTAACTGATGAGGGCTTGAGGTTTCGAGAGACCCAGTACTTC | CASSLTDEGLRFRETQYF
TRBJ2-1 | . | TRBV28 | . | TGTGCCAGCCGCTTGGCGACAGTCCAGAGCTCCTACAATGAGCAGTTCTTC | CASRLATVQSSYNEQFF
TRBJ2-3 | . | TRBV12-3/TRBV12-4 | . | TGTGCCAGCAGTTTAAGGGCGGAGATTAGCACAGATACGCAGTATTTT | CASSLRAEISTDTQYF
TRBJ2-1 | TRBD2 | TRBV20-1 | . | TGCAGTGCTAGAGAGGGGGGGTGGAGCTCCTACAATGAGCAGTTCTTC | CSAREGGWSSYNEQFF
TRBJ2-5 | TRBD1 | TRBV7-2 | . | TGTGCCAGCAGCTTAGCGATAGGACAGGGTGCGGGGACCCAGTACTTC | CASSLAIGQGAGTQYF
TRBJ2-1 | . | TRBV25-1 | few | TGTGCCAGCAGTGTGGGGGTCCTCTACAATGAGCAGTTCTTC | CASSVGVLYNEQFF
TRBJ2-5 | TRBD1 | TRBV5-8 | . | TGTGCCAGCAGCATCGGGACAGGGCAATTAAGGGAGACCCAGTACTTC | CASSIGTGQLRETQYF
TRBJ1-2 | TRBD1 | TRBV7-9 | . | TGTGCCAGCAGCCCTCTGGAGGACAGGGGGCTATACTATGGCTACACCTTC | CASSPLEDRGLYYGYTF
TRBJ2-7 | . | TRBV6-1 | many | TGTGCCAGCAGTGCTAGGGATATTCCGGACGAGCAGTACTTC | CASSARDIPDEQYF
TRBJ1-6 | TRBD1 | TRBV7-9 | . | TGTGCCAGCAGCTCCAGGACAGGGTCAGGTTCACCCCTCCACTTT | CASSSRTGSGSPLHF
TRBJ2-1 | TRBD1 | TRBV5-1 | . | TGCGCCAGCAGCTTGTGGGGACAGGGTAATTATGAGCAGTTCTTC | CASSLWGQGNYEQFF
TRBJ2-7 | . | TRBV12-3/TRBV12-4 | . | TGTGCCAGCAGTTGGGGTGACTCCTACGAGCAGTACTTC | CASSWGDSYEQYF
TRBJ2-5 | TRBD1 | TRBV27 | . | TGTGCCAGCAGTTTCCGACAGGGCAAGTACCAAGAGACCCAGTACTTC | CASSFRQGKYQETQYF
TRBJ2-7 | TRBD1 | TRBV7-2 | few | TGTGCCAGCAGCCCCGATGGAACAGGGGGCGAGCAGTACTTC | CASSPDGTGGEQYF
TRBJ1-1 | . | TRBV28 | . | TGTGCCAGCAGTCCCTTGTTGGGGGACACTGAAGCTTTCTTT | CASSPLLGDTEAFF
TRBJ2-7 | . | TRBV6-1 | . | TGTGCCAGCAGAAAGGACTACGAGCAGTACTTC | CASRKDYEQYF
TRBJ1-2 | . | TRBV14 | . | TGTGCCAGCAGCCATCCGGGCCCGAACTATGGCTACACCTTC | CASSHPGPNYGYTF
TRBJ1-5 | . | TRBV9 | . | TGTGCCAGCAGCACCTCTCACAATCAGCCCCAGCATTTT | CASSTSHNQPQHF
TRBJ2-1 | . | TRBV7-9 | . | TGTGCCAGCAGCTTAATCGGGGGTTATTCCTACAATGAGCAGTTCTTC | CASSLIGGYSYNEQFF
TRBJ2-3 | . | TRBV6-1 | . | TGTGCCAGCAGTGAAGTAATTTTGCGTGCAGATACGCAGTATTTT | CASSEVILRADTQYF
TRBJ2-1 | TRBD2 | TRBV20-1 | . | TGCAGTGCTCCAACTAGCGGGGGGGCCGACAATGAGCAGTTCTTC | CSAPTSGGADNEQFF
TRBJ2-5 | . | TRBV2 | . | TGTGCCAGCAGTGATAGGGCGATCCAAGAGACCCAGTACTTC | CASSDRAIQETQYF
TRBJ2-7 | . | TRBV14 | . | TGTGCCAGCAGCCACGCTCTCGAGCAGTACTTC | CASSHALEQYF
TRBJ2-7 | TRBD1 | TRBV7-2 | few | TGTGCCAGCAGCTTAGAAGTAGGGGGCCTTTACGAGCAGTACTTC | CASSLEVGGLYEQYF
TRBJ1-5 | . | TRBV4-1 | . | TGCGCCAGCAGCCAAGATGGGAGCTATAGCAATCAGCCCCAGCATTTT | CASSQDGSYSNQPQHF
TRBJ2-7 | TRBD2 | TRBV7-6 | . | TGTGCCAGCAGGGGAATCGGGCTAGCGGGGGGCTACGAGCAGTACTTC | CASRGIGLAGGYEQYF
TRBJ2-1 | TRBD2 | TRBV29-1 | . | TGCAGCGTTGAAGCGACTAGCGGGGGGGGCGATGAGCAGTTCTTC | CSVEATSGGGDEQFF
TRBJ2-3 | . | TRBV20-1 | . | TGCAGTGCTAGTAAGCGCTCCCCGCCTGATACGCAGTATTTT | CSASKRSPPDTQYF
TRBJ2-5 | . | TRBV20-1 | . | TGCAGTGCTACCTCCGAGGGTGAACCGGGCCTGAGGGAGACCCAGTACTTC | CSATSEGEPGLRETQYF
TRBJ2-7 | . | TRBV2 | . | TGTGCCAGCAGTGACTCCCAAAGACGGACCTACGAGCAGTACTTC | CASSDSQRRTYEQYF